The clone carrying this TCR beta chain has a count of ten or more. As yet, its antigen is unknown. These data are taken from a study of Graves' ophthalmopathy and Graves' hyperthyroidism. Study outcomes and limitations: The model's ophthalmopathy progression predictions had more than 55% sensitivity and 72.22% specificity.

Where ophthalmopathy was absent within 18 months of follow-up, hyperthyroidism was stable. Each diagnosis was determined on the basis of clinical symptoms, serum thyroxine, TRAb, thyroid ultrasound and orbital computed tomography. The CDR3 is 13 residues long. The germline V gene encodes CDR1 SGHVS and CDR2 FNYEAQ. Trimming stripped 11 bases from V and 0 bases from J, with 11 bases between. Beta-chain TCR CDR3 regions were amplified from RNA transcripts. The library came from an HTBI-primed first-round RT-PCR and a second-round multiplex PCR. TCRdb re-analysed the multiplex PCR reads in MiXCR, keeping a single row per CDR3 protein. This sample yields approximately 380,000 distinct CDR3 sequences, of which under 25% are seen a single time; approximately 3.2% belongs to the top ten.

This TCR came from a woman younger than 35 with stable Graves' hyperthyroidism. Sequencing input: peripheral blood. This chain joins TRBV7-6 and TRBJ2-4; D is uncertain. This CDR3 is CAPSKGAKNIQYF. The CDR3 bases are TGTGCCCCTTCCAAAGGAGCCAAAAACATTCAGTACTTC.